This T cell receptor beta chain was captured in a study of patients and donors after allogeneic stem cell transplantation. TCRdb redid the calling of the RT-PCR reads with MiXCR, one entry per CDR3 protein. This sample has about 57,000 distinct CDR3 sequences; about an eighth occur once, and the top ten carry roughly a third. V lost 1 base, J lost 7 bases, and 13 bases lay in between. This CDR3 comprises 14 residues. CDR1 DFQATT and CDR2 SNEGSKA come from the germline V gene (reference sequence). The TCR was taken from a human donor who was either an allogeneic HSCT recipient or a stem cell or donor lymphocyte infusion donor (not recorded which). It is not recorded whose cells these are; they may come from a transplant donor. The rearrangement links TRBV20-1 to TRBJ2-2, with D uncertain. Source material: blood, either unsorted or a sorted T cell fraction (not recorded which). The CDR3 region has the DNA TGCAGTGCTAGAGCCCTGTCAATAGGCGGGGAGCTGTTTTTT. Residues: CSARALSIGGELFF.